Below are 13 T cell receptor beta chains sequenced from a single sample in a study of blood T cells in healthy people across ages. The use of a sample-barcoded 5' primer and a J-beta primer mix characterized a second PCR of roughly 6 to 11 cycles. TCRdb recomputed calls from the 5' RACE reads with MiXCR, one row per CDR3 protein. Of 800,000 or so distinct CDR3 sequences in the sample, around 68% are singletons; the top ten hold around a quarter. Sequenced: blood. The receptors stem from a man aged 25 to 40 in good health.

This clonotype was seen only once. This chain connects TRBV20-1 to TRBJ1-5, with a possible D match to TRBD1 (6 bases). Per the germline V gene, CDR1 is DFQATT and CDR2 is SNEGSKA (reference sequence). This CDR3 has 17 amino acids. The V end was cut by 0 bases, the J end by 4 bases, with 19 bases between. The CDR3 nucleotides are TGCAGTGCTAGAGATCAGGGCCCGGGGGGCGCGAATCAGCCCCAGCATTTT. Translation gives CSARDQGPGGANQPQHF.

This chain joins TRBV28 and TRBJ1-5, with TRBD1 matching over 8 bases. CDR3 size: 16 residues. The J segment lost 9 bases and the V segment lost 5 bases, leaving 15 bases of the junction unmatched. The germline V gene has CDR1 MDHEN and CDR2 SYDVKM. The CDR3 nucleotides are TGTGCCAGCAGTCTCCCACCCGGACAGGGCGTAGGGCCCCAGCATTTT. It yields the protein CASSLPPGQGVGPQHF.

This clonotype showed up just a few times. This chain connects TRBV24-1 to TRBJ2-1, with 8 positions matching TRBD1. Germline-derived CDR1 and CDR2 are KGHDR and SFDVKD. The V and J ends lost 3 bases and 0 bases, in that order; junction bases with no gene match: 3. The CDR3 runs to 16 residues. CDR3 region: CATSDAQGASYNEQFF. DNA for the CDR3: TGTGCCACCAGTGATGCCCAGGGGGCCTCCTACAATGAGCAGTTCTTC.

The chain's CDR3 is CASSLSTGHYEQYF. The CDR3 DNA reads as TGTGCCAGCAGCTTATCGACAGGCCATTACGAGCAGTACTTC. This sequence joins TRBV7-3 and TRBJ2-4; TRBD1 is a possible D gene (6 bases). The J call may be incorrect, as the DNA end agrees better with TRBJ2-7. This CDR3 region has 14 residues. CDR1 and CDR2 (germline): SGHTA, FQGTGA.

This clonotype occurred a few times. V is TRBV5-4 and J is TRBJ2-5; D may be TRBD1 (5 bases). This CDR3 spans 15 amino acids. V dropped 1 base and J dropped 5 bases, with 15 bases sitting between them. Germline CDR1 SGHNT, CDR2 YYREEE (reference sequence). The CDR3, as DNA: TGTGCCAGCAGCTTGCTGGTAGGCAGGGCGGAGACCCAGTACTTC. Protein sequence: CASSLLVGRAETQYF.

V gene TRBV7-9 combines with J gene TRBJ1-1, with D maybe TRBD1 (5 bases). Trimming removed 8 bases from V and 0 bases from J, with 16 bases in between. In germline, CDR1 is SEHNR, CDR2 FQNEAQ (reference sequence). CDR3 length equals 15 residues. The CDR3 coding sequence is TGTGCCAGCGGGGGTCGGTTTGGAGTGAACACTGAAGCTTTCTTT. Translated: CASGGRFGVNTEAFF.

The chain is built from TRBV12-3 or TRBV12-4 and TRBJ2-1; 8 nucleotides match TRBD2. Trimming cost V 6 bases and J 2 bases; bases outside gene matches: 9. CDR3 length: 16 amino acids. CDR3 in DNA: TGTGCCAGCAGACTCCTACGGGGGGGAGCCTACAATGAGCAGTTCTTC. Translation: CASRLLRGGAYNEQFF.

Only a few counts were recorded for this clonotype. The rearrangement uses TRBV10-3 and TRBJ2-3, with no clear D. The CDR3 spans 15 residues. CDR1 is ENHRY and CDR2 is SYGVKD in the germline V gene. Trimming took 3 bases from V and 2 from J, leaving 12 bases between them. CDR3 coding DNA: TGTGCCATCAGTGAAGGTCAAACGGCCACAGATACGCAGTATTTT. Its protein product is CAISEGQTATDTQYF.

The chain employs TRBV5-1 and TRBJ2-5; weak D call: TRBD1 (5 bases). The CDR3 runs 13 residues. Trimming took 7 bases from V and 1 from J, leaving 11 bases between them. From germline, CDR1 is SGHRS and CDR2 YFSETQ. CDR3 bases: TGCGCCAGCCGCGACAGCCCCCAAGAGACCCAGTACTTC. Its protein is CASRDSPQETQYF.

The chain is built from TRBV7-7 and TRBJ2-7; no firm D call. CDR3 size: 15 residues. The V end was cut by 3 bases, the J end by 6 bases, with 18 bases between. Per the germline V gene, CDR1 is SSHAT and CDR2 is FNYEAQ (reference sequence). The CDR3 reads CASSLILRVVPEQYF. CDR3 sequence (DNA): TGTGCCAGCAGCTTGATTTTACGAGTCGTCCCCGAGCAGTACTTC. Full variable domain (remainder filled in from reference TRBV7-7 and TRBJ2-7): GAGVSQSPRYKVTKRGQDVTLRCDPISSHATLYWYQQALGQGPEFLTYFNYEAQPDKSGLPSDRFSAERPEGSISTLTIQRTEQRDSAMYRCASSLILRVVPEQYFGPGTRLTVT.

The chain is built from TRBV28 and TRBJ1-1; 9 bases are a match to TRBD1. CDR1 and CDR2 (germline): MDHEN, SYDVKM. The CDR3 length is 15 residues. J lost 4 bases, V lost 10 bases, and 13 bases had no gene match. The CDR3 region is CATCTGGAESTEAFF. The CDR3, as DNA: TGTGCCACCTGTACAGGGGGCGCGGAGAGCACTGAAGCTTTCTTT.

The genes are TRBV12-3 or TRBV12-4 and TRBJ2-4, with unresolved D. Matching the DNA end better, TRBJ2-7 makes the J call doubtful. The CDR3 has 12 amino acids. The CDR3 region has the DNA TGTGCCAGCAGCCCAGATCAGTACGAGCAGTACTTC. Translation: CASSPDQYEQYF.

This clonotype has at least ten counts. Possible read error: a much larger clone is one base away. This chain uses TRBV29-1 with TRBJ2-5; the D is unclear. Trimming left V 7 bases short and J 5 bases short, with 14 bases between. The CDR3 sequence is 12 residues long. The germline gives CDR1 SQVTM, CDR2 ANQGSEA. The chain's CDR3 is CSAKVLQETQYF. The CDR3 bases are TGCAGCGCGAAGGTACTTCAGGAGACCCAGTACTTC.